These 14 T cell receptor beta chains were sequenced from one sample in a study of radiation and T cells in renal cell carcinoma. Sequenced by immunoSEQ multiplex PCR; TCRdb stores in-frame clones only, minus some. The sample contains about 86,000 clones, around four fifths of which appear only once. Time point of the sample: blood 4 weeks post-SBRT, at nephrectomy. Treatment: 15 Gy SBRT to primary tumor, nephrectomy 4 weeks later. The specimen comprised blood, sampled from a patient whose treatment included radiotherapy and nephrectomy. These receptors originate from a man between 50 and 59 years old with renal cell carcinoma.

Concerning this clone itself: This CDR3 is also generated by other DNA sequences in the sample. The J gene is TRBJ2-3, the V gene TRBV18; 12 bases agree with TRBD2. This CDR3 has 16 amino acids. The V and J ends lost 3 bases and 1 base, in that order; junction bases with no gene match: 2. The V gene's germline CDR1 is KGHSH and CDR2 LQKENI. Written as DNA, the CDR3 is TGTGCCAGCTCACCCCGACTAGCGGGAGGCACAGATACGCAGTATTTT. Its translation: CASSPRLAGGTDTQYF. The variable domain in full, with the rest retrieved from reference TRBV18 and TRBJ2-3, is NAGVMQNPRHLVRRRGQEARLRCSPMKGHSHVYWYRQLPEEGLKFMVYLQKENIIDESGMPKERFSAEFPKEGPSILRIQQVVRGDSAAYFCASSPRLAGGTDTQYFGPGTRLTVL.

The CDR3 here is CAINPGGNFAEQYF. CDR3 coding DNA: TGTGCCATCAATCCAGGGGGAAACTTCGCCGAGCAGTACTTC. The V and J genes are TRBV10-3 and TRBJ2-7, with 7 nucleotides matching TRBD1. This CDR3 is built from 14 residues. Germline values: CDR1 ENHRY, CDR2 SYGVKD. The J segment lost 6 bases and the V segment lost 7 bases, leaving 12 bases of the junction unmatched.

V usage is TRBV5-1 and J usage is TRBJ1-1, with no clear D. There are 15 residues in the CDR3. V was pared by 2 bases and J by 0 bases, with 11 bases between. The germline CDR1 and CDR2 sequences are SGHRS and YFSETQ. CDR3 residues: CASSFVTGLNTEAFF. DNA of the CDR3: TGCGCCAGCAGCTTCGTAACGGGGTTGAACACTGAAGCTTTCTTT.

This clone came up a few times. The chain couples TRBV28 to TRBJ1-1; weak D call: TRBD1 (5 bases). V was cut by 8 bases and J by 0 bases, with 10 bases left in between. Germline lookup yields CDR1 MDHEN and CDR2 SYDVKM. The CDR3 runs to 13 residues. The CDR3 loop reads CASLRGLNTEAFF. In nucleotides, the CDR3 is TGTGCCAGCTTAAGGGGTCTGAACACTGAAGCTTTCTTT. Full variable domain (outside the CDR3, taken from reference TRBV28 and TRBJ1-1): DVKVTQSSRYLVKRTGEKVFLECVQDMDHENMFWYRQDPGLGLRLIYFSYDVKMKEKGDIPEGYSVSREKKERFSLILESASTNQTSMYLCASLRGLNTEAFFGQGTRLTVV.

A single count supports this clone. The V and J genes are TRBV7-9 and TRBJ2-7; no clear D gene. V was cut by 6 bases and J by 1 base, with 10 bases left in between. The CDR3 contains 13 residues. Germline V gene lookup returns CDR1 SEHNR and CDR2 FQNEAQ (reference sequence). As DNA, the CDR3 is TGTGCCAGCAGTTCTTTCGGGTCCTACGAGCAGTACTTC. Translating it yields CASSSFGSYEQYF.

V and J are TRBV7-8 and TRBJ1-5; a weak D match, TRBD1 (6 bases). Deletions cut 5 bases from V and 5 bases from J, with 16 bases between. This CDR3 is built from 15 residues. Per the germline V gene, CDR1 is SGHVS and CDR2 is FQNEAQ. In DNA form, the CDR3 reads TGTGCCAGCAGCCCCCGACAGGAGGGTGATCAGCCCCAGCATTTT. This encodes CASSPRQEGDQPQHF.

V usage is TRBV28 and J usage is TRBJ2-7; 9 bases line up with TRBD1. This CDR3 has 16 residues. CDR1 and CDR2 from the germline V gene are MDHEN and SYDVKM. With 8 bases clipped from V and 0 bases from J, the junction kept 11 bases outside the gene matches. In DNA, the CDR3 is TGTGCCAGCGCTCCTCCGGGACAGGGAGGCTCCTACGAGCAGTACTTC. This codes for CASAPPGQGGSYEQYF.

This clone was counted between two and nine times. The chain couples TRBV27 to TRBJ2-2; the match to TRBD2 covers 9 bases. CDR1 MNHEY and CDR2 SMNVEV come from the germline V gene (reference sequence). V dropped 2 bases and J dropped 2; count of bases not matched to a gene: 3. The CDR3 contains 16 residues. CDR3 loop: CASSLRGRDNTGELFF. The CDR3 nucleotides read TGTGCCAGCAGTTTACGCGGGAGGGATAACACCGGGGAGCTGTTTTTT.

The chain is built from TRBV30 and TRBJ2-3; 11 bases agree with TRBD1. The CDR3 runs 12 residues. V lost 5 bases and J lost 9; bases outside the gene matches: 4. Germline-derived CDR1 and CDR2 are GTSNPN and SVGIG (reference sequence). The CDR3 sequence: CAWGQGAGTQYF. In DNA, the CDR3 is TGTGCCTGGGGACAGGGGGCAGGAACGCAGTATTTT. The full variable domain, with the rest looked up from reference TRBV30 and TRBJ2-3, is SQTIHQWPATLVQPVGSPLSLECTVEGTSNPNLYWYRQAAGRGLQLLFYSVGIGQISSEVPQNLSASRPQDRQFILSSKKLLLSDSGFYLCAWGQGAGTQYFGPGTRLTVL.

This clone appeared a single time. The chain joins TRBV6-4 to TRBJ2-2; D unclear. Germline assignment: CDR1 MRHNA and CDR2 SNTAGT. This CDR3 comprises 13 residues. V was clipped by 3 bases and J by 4 bases, with 6 bases between them. The CDR3 is CASSEQITGELFF. The CDR3 nucleotides are TGTGCCAGCAGTGAGCAAATCACCGGGGAGCTGTTTTTT.

The genes are TRBV6-6 and TRBJ2-5; either TRBD1 or TRBD2 may supply D (5 bases each). In germline, CDR1 is MNHNY, CDR2 SVGAGI (reference sequence). The CDR3 has 15 residues. Trimming pared 6 bases from V and 2 bases from J, leaving 16 bases between. The CDR3 loop is CASRYGDAGQETQYF. CDR3 nucleotides: TGTGCCAGCAGATACGGGGACGCGGGTCAAGAGACCCAGTACTTC.

V is TRBV21-1 and J is TRBJ2-3. TRBV21-1 is recorded as a pseudogene. This CDR3 has 15 residues. The CDR3 protein is CASSKGPPVTDTQYF. CDR3 bases: TGTGCCAGCAGCAAAGGACCGCCAGTAACAGATACGCAGTATTTT.

The CDR3 spells CASSQKAGQGADIQYF. CDR3 DNA: TGTGCCAGCAGCCAAAAAGCCGGACAGGGGGCGGACATTCAGTACTTC. The chain recombines TRBV4-2 with TRBJ2-4; TRBD1 matches at 11 bases. The germline V gene has CDR1 LGHNA and CDR2 YNFKEQ. Unmatched junction bases numbered 8, after V lost 2 bases and J lost 8 bases. The CDR3 length is 16 residues.

This sequence joins TRBV9 and TRBJ2-1; weak D call: TRBD2 (7 bases). V lost 4 bases, J lost 8 bases, and 16 bases lay in between. CDR1 is SGDLS, CDR2 YYNGEE, per germline. The CDR3 has 14 amino acids. The CDR3 DNA is TGTGCCAGCAGCCAACGTCGGGGGGCCGATGAGCAGTTCTTC. This gives the protein CASSQRRGADEQFF.